The entry that follows covers one TCR beta chain sequence. Time point defined: blood at routine non-recurrence follow-up after resection. Unsorted whole RNA samples from tumor, nontumor lung or frozen PBMC were sequenced. The V segment lost 4 bases and the J segment 8 bases; nucleotides outside the gene matches: 7. CDR3 length equals 14 residues. The germline V gene encodes CDR1 MGHRA and CDR2 YSYEKL. This sample is part of a study of spatial heterogeneity in lung cancer. MiXCR was run by TCRdb on the 5' RACE reads, yielding one entry per CDR3 protein. Altogether 40,000 to 50,000 distinct CDR3 sequences are present, more than 9% being singletons, with the ten largest covering 15% to 20%.

The clonotype comes from a female donor with early-stage non-small cell lung cancer. V and J are TRBV4-1 and TRBJ1-2; 10 nucleotides align to TRBD1. The sequencing here drew on PBMCs, taken at follow-up. The CDR3 protein is CASSLRQGAPGYTF. The CDR3 nucleotides are TGCGCCAGCAGCCTAAGACAGGGGGCGCCGGGCTACACCTTC.